This T cell receptor beta chain was sequenced in a study of CD8+ T cells in alopecia areata. In each case, RNA was isolated and then reverse transcribed into cDNA as the sequencing template. Profiled with immunoSEQ multiplex PCR; TCRdb holds only in-frame clones, not every one. The sample lists 150,000 to 200,000 clones, less than 70% occurring once. The treatment was: oral pan-JAK inhibitor, 5-10 mg twice daily. Collected material from alopecia areata patients comprised lesional scalp punch biopsies and peripheral blood. The TCR sequence derives from a human donor with alopecia areata. The source material was CD4+ T cells sorted from blood, sampled at roughly week 49, from a patient treated with tofacitinib.

CDR3 amino acids: CSVAKQTNTEAFF. The CDR3 nucleotides read TGCAGCGTTGCGAAGCAGACGAACACTGAAGCTTTCTTT. The V and J genes are TRBV29-1 and TRBJ1-1; D is unresolved. The germline V gene encodes CDR1 SQVTM and CDR2 ANQGSEA. Deletions cut 4 bases from V and 1 base from J, with 10 bases between. The CDR3 is made up of 13 amino acids.